This is a list of T cell receptor beta chains from one sample in a study of blood T cell repertoires in COVID-19. Sequencing was performed with immunoSEQ multiplex PCR; in TCRdb, only in-frame clones are kept and a portion is missing. The sample records 150,000 to 200,000 clones, around 80% being singletons. The sample taken for sequencing was PBMCs or T cells enriched from blood (not recorded which). Receptor source: a man aged 40-49 years who had recovered from COVID-19. CDR3s leave out the opening cysteine and the closing phenylalanine or tryptophan. The order of the fields is V gene, J gene, CDR3 protein.

v_gene: TRBV18; j_gene: TRBJ1-2; CDR3aa: ASSPPSRPYGYT
v_gene: TRBV30; j_gene: TRBJ2-5; CDR3aa: AWSVTSGGTVY
v_gene: TRBV5-1; j_gene: TRBJ1-2; CDR3aa: ASSYGTGGDGYT
v_gene: TRBV3-1/TRBV3-2; j_gene: TRBJ1-2; CDR3aa: ASSQPDYGYT
v_gene: TRBV5-1; j_gene: TRBJ2-5; CDR3aa: ASSLLPGGQQETQY
v_gene: TRBV11-2; j_gene: TRBJ2-4; CDR3aa: ASSLGDIIQY
v_gene: TRBV6-5; j_gene: TRBJ2-5; CDR3aa: ASSYTGGRETQY
v_gene: TRBV30; j_gene: TRBJ2-2; CDR3aa: AWELAVKNTGELF
v_gene: TRBV11-1; j_gene: TRBJ1-2; CDR3aa: ASSFTGVGIYGYT
v_gene: TRBV9; j_gene: TRBJ1-2; CDR3aa: ASSDAPDGYT
v_gene: TRBV23-1; j_gene: TRBJ2-2; CDR3aa: ASSHETGSTGELF
v_gene: TRBV7-8; j_gene: TRBJ2-1; CDR3aa: ASSSRDSSRDEQF
v_gene: TRBV7-3; j_gene: TRBJ1-6; CDR3aa: ASSSGTANSPLH
v_gene: TRBV5-6; j_gene: TRBJ2-1; CDR3aa: ASSQRTGFYSYNEQF
v_gene: TRBV6-5; j_gene: TRBJ2-3; CDR3aa: ASSRTETDTQY
v_gene: TRBV18; j_gene: TRBJ1-5; CDR3aa: ASSPPSGQDNQPQH
v_gene: TRBV5-1; j_gene: TRBJ2-5; CDR3aa: ASSFELAGGLQETQY
v_gene: TRBV6-5; j_gene: TRBJ1-1; CDR3aa: ASSPLRQGSTEAF
v_gene: TRBV6-1; j_gene: TRBJ2-1; CDR3aa: ASSPGQGSTNEQF
v_gene: TRBV6-5; j_gene: TRBJ2-3; CDR3aa: ASGPRGDTQY
v_gene: TRBV5-1; j_gene: TRBJ2-2; CDR3aa: ASSSRTVTGELF
v_gene: TRBV5-4; j_gene: TRBJ2-3; CDR3aa: ASNTAGGRTDTQY
v_gene: TRBV24-1; j_gene: TRBJ2-3; CDR3aa: ATSDRLRGTDTQY
v_gene: TRBV30; j_gene: TRBJ1-4; CDR3aa: AWGTGSGEKLF
v_gene: TRBV5-1; j_gene: TRBJ2-3; CDR3aa: ASSSHLPGLAGESSTDTQY
v_gene: TRBV30; j_gene: TRBJ1-1; CDR3aa: AWSVRADGGPV
v_gene: TRBV19; j_gene: TRBJ1-2; CDR3aa: ASSGRQGSGYGYT
v_gene: TRBV20-1; j_gene: TRBJ2-3; CDR3aa: SASGRGLHTQY
v_gene: TRBV7-3; j_gene: TRBJ1-2; CDR3aa: ASSLNRDSDGYT
v_gene: TRBV5-8; j_gene: TRBJ2-1; CDR3aa: ASAGFNEQF
v_gene: TRBV6-4; j_gene: TRBJ1-6; CDR3aa: ASSEGTRGGYSPLH
v_gene: TRBV11-2; j_gene: TRBJ2-4; CDR3aa: ASSVGAGPGVAKNIQY
v_gene: TRBV28; j_gene: TRBJ2-5; CDR3aa: ASSPLDRQETQY
v_gene: TRBV27; j_gene: TRBJ2-3; CDR3aa: ARPLASTDTQY
v_gene: TRBV11-2; j_gene: TRBJ2-3; CDR3aa: ASSQRTIAGGQY
v_gene: TRBV6-5; j_gene: TRBJ2-7; CDR3aa: ASSNPGQGVNEQY
v_gene: TRBV3-1/TRBV3-2; j_gene: TRBJ2-3; CDR3aa: ASSQLVPRGLDTQY
v_gene: TRBV4-1; j_gene: TRBJ1-2; CDR3aa: ASSSGGRYGYT
v_gene: TRBV3-1/TRBV3-2; j_gene: TRBJ2-3; CDR3aa: ASSRALAASTDTQY
v_gene: TRBV19; j_gene: TRBJ2-1; CDR3aa: ASSIKASTGLDNEQF
v_gene: TRBV7-9; j_gene: TRBJ2-5; CDR3aa: ASSLAEGIKLETQY
v_gene: TRBV6-5; j_gene: TRBJ1-1; CDR3aa: ASRGQGAMNTEAF
v_gene: TRBV6-4; j_gene: TRBJ1-2; CDR3aa: ATQGGERGYT
v_gene: TRBV25-1; j_gene: TRBJ2-1; CDR3aa: ASSESWTSNEQF
v_gene: TRBV18; j_gene: TRBJ2-1; CDR3aa: ASSPGGGARGSYNEQF
v_gene: TRBV7-2; j_gene: TRBJ2-5; CDR3aa: ASSALQETQY
v_gene: TRBV30; j_gene: TRBJ1-1; CDR3aa: AWNLQTGAAF
v_gene: TRBV6-5; j_gene: TRBJ1-1; CDR3aa: ASSYSIGADTEAF
v_gene: TRBV21-1; j_gene: TRBJ1-4; CDR3aa: ASSKAPRTGIATNEKLF
v_gene: TRBV19; j_gene: TRBJ2-2; CDR3aa: ATCRGYTGELF
v_gene: TRBV19; j_gene: TRBJ1-2; CDR3aa: ASRPSVGEGYT
v_gene: TRBV10-3; j_gene: TRBJ2-1; CDR3aa: AISEDINSYNEQF
v_gene: TRBV10-2; j_gene: TRBJ1-1; CDR3aa: ASTPRSGLNTEAF
v_gene: TRBV19; j_gene: TRBJ2-1; CDR3aa: ARPSGGGERNEQF
v_gene: TRBV9; j_gene: TRBJ1-3; CDR3aa: ASSVGEASGNTIY
v_gene: TRBV4-1; j_gene: TRBJ1-4; CDR3aa: ASSQPREKLF
v_gene: TRBV30; j_gene: TRBJ1-2; CDR3aa: AWSEGQGENYGYT